This TCR beta chain was retrieved from a study of blood T cell repertoires in COVID-19. Study-level background: The United States, Italy and Spain were the sources of the acute and convalescent COVID-19 samples. From T cells, B-cell-depleted T cells, or PBMCs came the material, which was cDNA or gDNA.

Germline V gene lookup returns CDR1 MNHNS and CDR2 SASEGT. V was shortened by 3 bases and J by 9 bases, with 12 bases between the two germline ends. The CDR3 contains 13 residues. Authors' processing steps: Amplification of reference gene primers was used by the study to estimate nucleated cell counts. Here immunoSEQ multiplex PCR was the method, and the copy in TCRdb shows in-frame clones only, minus some. That table furnishes V, J and clone size, whereas the DNA furnished D and trimming. The sample holds around 260,000 clones, about 87% seen once. Sequencing was done on a sample of peripheral blood. The chain joins TRBV6-1 to TRBJ2-1; D not certain. This TCR came from a man in his sixties who had recovered from COVID-19. The DNA for the CDR3 is TGTGCCAGCAGTGACGTGTCCCTAGGTGAGCAGTTCTTC. This encodes CASSDVSLGEQFF.